The present T cell receptor beta chain was sequenced within a study of T-cell reconstitution after alpha-beta-depleted transplantation in children (dated by TCRdb to the mid-2010s). Regarding the study in general: Using TCR repertoire profiling, the study quantitatively followed how T-cell immune reconstitution unfolded in children after TCRalphabeta/CD19-depleted allogeneic hematopoietic cell transplantation.

The CDR1 and CDR2 encoded by the germline V gene (reference sequence) are SEHNR and FQNEAQ. The CDR3 measures 15 amino acids from cysteine to phenylalanine. Only the CDR3 part of the read is kept: 45 bases, read in frame from the first base. Trimming removed 5 bases from V and 2 bases from J; the gene matches leave 6 bases unexplained. A word on this clonotype: Its antigen remains unidentified. Base qualities are not provided; no much larger clone lies one nucleotide away.

The receptor library was made with PCR. Sequencing was performed on an Illumina HiSeq 2500. Molecular barcoding was employed in the preparation of TCR libraries, with unique molecular identifiers being used to normalize TCRbeta repertoire quantification. TCRdb itself trimmed the public reads at Q25 with fastp, ran MiXCR and retained productive beta chains. Every distinct CDR3 protein forms one entry, paired with its most common genes and DNA. The sample profile shows 500,000 or so distinct CDR3 sequences; roughly 33% of them were found once. The top ten constitute under 3% of the sample. The starting material was PBMCs from the stem cell graft donor, obtained from the stem cell graft. The receptor chain draws on TRBV7-9 and TRBJ2-5; 9 junctional bases match TRBD2. The TCR comes from a human donor who donated a stem cell graft to a child with aplastic anemia. The DNA reads as follows: TGTGCCAGCAGCCCAGGACTAGCGAGTCAAGAGACCCAGTACTTC. Its protein reads: CASSPGLASQETQYF.